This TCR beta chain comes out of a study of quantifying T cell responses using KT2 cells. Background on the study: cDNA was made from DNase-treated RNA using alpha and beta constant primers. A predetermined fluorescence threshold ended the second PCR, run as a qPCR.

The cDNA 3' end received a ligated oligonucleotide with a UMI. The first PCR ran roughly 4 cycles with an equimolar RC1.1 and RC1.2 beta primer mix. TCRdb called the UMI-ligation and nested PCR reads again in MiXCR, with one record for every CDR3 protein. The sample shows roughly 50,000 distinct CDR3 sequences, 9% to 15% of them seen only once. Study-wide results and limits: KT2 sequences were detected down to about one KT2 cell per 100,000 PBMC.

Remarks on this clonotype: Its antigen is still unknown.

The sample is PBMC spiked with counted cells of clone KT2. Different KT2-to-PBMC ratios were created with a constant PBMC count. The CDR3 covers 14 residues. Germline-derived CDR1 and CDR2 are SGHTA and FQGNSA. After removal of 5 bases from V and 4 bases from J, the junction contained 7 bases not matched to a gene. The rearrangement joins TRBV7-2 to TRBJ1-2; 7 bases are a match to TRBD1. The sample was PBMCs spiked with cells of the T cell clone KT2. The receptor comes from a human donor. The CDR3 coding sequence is TGTGCCAGCAGCAAGCCGGGACAGCCCTATGGCTACACCTTC. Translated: CASSKPGQPYGYTF.